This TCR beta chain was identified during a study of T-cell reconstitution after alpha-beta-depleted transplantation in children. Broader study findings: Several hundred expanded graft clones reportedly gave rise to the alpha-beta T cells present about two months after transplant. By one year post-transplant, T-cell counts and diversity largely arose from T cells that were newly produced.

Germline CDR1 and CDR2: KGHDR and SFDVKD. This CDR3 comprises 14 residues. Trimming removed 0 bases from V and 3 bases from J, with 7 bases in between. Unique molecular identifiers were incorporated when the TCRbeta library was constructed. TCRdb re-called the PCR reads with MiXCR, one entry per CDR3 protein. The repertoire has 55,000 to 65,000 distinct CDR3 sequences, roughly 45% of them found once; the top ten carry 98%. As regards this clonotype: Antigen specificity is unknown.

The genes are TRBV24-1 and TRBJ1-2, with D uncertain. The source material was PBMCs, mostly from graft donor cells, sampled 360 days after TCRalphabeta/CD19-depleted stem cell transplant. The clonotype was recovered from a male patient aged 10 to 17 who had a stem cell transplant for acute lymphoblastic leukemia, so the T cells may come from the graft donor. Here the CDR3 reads CATSDLGRHYGYTF. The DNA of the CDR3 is TGTGCCACCAGTGATTTGGGCAGACACTATGGCTACACCTTC.